The rows below give T cell receptor beta chains drawn from one sample of a study of control samples from healthy donors and cancer patients. Here immunoSEQ multiplex PCR was the method, and the copy in TCRdb shows in-frame clones only, minus some. The table shows more than 95,000 clones, with roughly four fifths occurring only once. The sample was blood. These receptors came from a woman in her forties or fifties in good health. Both conserved end residues are part of each CDR3. A D gene is named only where the DNA matches it firmly. The size field is filled for only some rows; it gives once, few, many or a size class.

j_call v_call clone_size d_call cdr3_nt cdr3_aa
TRBJ2-5 TRBV11-2 - - TGTGCCAGCAGCTTAGAAAGATCTGAGACCCAGTACTTC CASSLERSETQYF
TRBJ1-3 TRBV2 many - TGTGCCAGCAGTGAATGGATTACCCACCTTGCCTCTGGAAACACCATATATTTT CASSEWITHLASGNTIYF
TRBJ1-4 TRBV5-1 - TRBD1 TGCGCCAGCAGCCTGCAGGGGGACGGAACGAATGAAAAACTGTTTTTT CASSLQGDGTNEKLFF
TRBJ2-7 TRBV11-3 - - TGTGCCAGCAGCCCCGACCCGTTCTGGACCTACGAGCAGTACTTC CASSPDPFWTYEQYF
TRBJ2-1 TRBV5-1 - - TGCGCCAGCAGCTTTCAGCAGCCAGGGAACAATGAGCAGTTCTTC CASSFQQPGNNEQFF
TRBJ2-6 TRBV7-3 - - TGTGCCAGCAGCAGATCCGCAGACTCTGGGGCCAACGTCCTGACTTTC CASSRSADSGANVLTF
TRBJ1-2 TRBV3-1/TRBV3-2 - - TGTGCCAGCAGCCAAGAAGGACGGGGCTACACCTTC CASSQEGRGYTF
TRBJ1-2 TRBV5-4 - TRBD1 TGTGCCAGCAGCTCCCCTGGACCAACAGGGGTTAGAGGTGGCTACACCTTC CASSSPGPTGVRGGYTF
TRBJ1-1 TRBV6-2/TRBV6-3 - - TGTGCCAGCAGTTACTCGAGGGACACTGAAGCTTTCTTT CASSYSRDTEAFF
TRBJ2-7 TRBV7-9 - TRBD1 TGTGCCAGCAGCTTGGGACAGGGCCACTACGAGCAGTACTTC CASSLGQGHYEQYF
TRBJ2-7 TRBV11-2 few - TGTGCCAGCAGCTTGTCACTATCCTACGAGCAGTACTTC CASSLSLSYEQYF
TRBJ2-1 TRBV3-1/TRBV3-2 - TRBD1 TGTGCCAGCAGCCAGGGGACAGCTGAGCAGTTCTTC CASSQGTAEQFF
TRBJ2-2 TRBV28 - TRBD2 TGTGCCAGCAGTTTGGCAGCGGGGGGGAGCGGGGAGCTGTTTTTT CASSLAAGGSGELFF
TRBJ1-2 TRBV19 - - TGTGCCAGTACGGGTGCCTATGGCTACACCTTC CASTGAYGYTF
TRBJ2-1 TRBV7-2 - - TGTGCCAGCCGGAGGGGAGCGGGCCCAGCCTACAATGAGCAGTTCTTC CASRRGAGPAYNEQFF
TRBJ1-1 TRBV4-2 - - TGTGCCAGCAGCCAAGAGGTCAGGGCGAACACTGAAGCTTTCTTT CASSQEVRANTEAFF
TRBJ1-3 TRBV28 - TRBD1 TGTGCCAGCAGAAGACAGGGCTCTGGAAACACCATATATTTT CASRRQGSGNTIYF
TRBJ2-7 TRBV6-2/TRBV6-3 few TRBD2 TGTGCCAGCAGTCCCTGGGGAGCGGGGGGATCCTACGAGCAGTACTTC CASSPWGAGGSYEQYF
TRBJ1-5 TRBV19 - - TGTGCCAGTAGTATTGGCCGCCATCAGCCCCAGCATTTT CASSIGRHQPQHF
TRBJ2-3 TRBV3-1/TRBV3-2 once TRBD1 TGTGCCAGCAGCCAAGGTCGAACCGGGACAGCTAGCACAGATACGCAGTATTTT CASSQGRTGTASTDTQYF
TRBJ2-1 TRBV6-8 - - TGTGCCGGGGAGGAACGGTTGTACAATGAGCAGTTCTTC CAGEERLYNEQFF
TRBJ1-1 TRBV6-5 - - TGTGCCAGCAGACCCAGGGCTGTGGGCACTGAAGCTTTCTTT CASRPRAVGTEAFF
TRBJ1-5 TRBV30 - - TGTGCCTGGAGACTATCGGGGGATCAGCCCCAGCATTTT CAWRLSGDQPQHF
TRBJ2-7 TRBV14 - TRBD1 TGTGCCAGCAGCCATGGCCGGGACAGGCGCTACGAGCAGTACTTC CASSHGRDRRYEQYF
TRBJ2-1 TRBV18 - TRBD2 TGTGCCAGCTCAGTAGCGGGGGGGCCCGACAATGAGCAGTTCTTC CASSVAGGPDNEQFF
TRBJ2-7 TRBV4-1 few - TGCGCCAGCAGCCAAGGCATCCGAATCAACTACGAGCAGTACTTC CASSQGIRINYEQYF
TRBJ2-7 TRBV5-1 - TRBD1 TGCGCCAGCAGCTTAGTTCGCGGGACAGGACAATCCTACGAGCAGTACTTC CASSLVRGTGQSYEQYF
TRBJ2-3 TRBV12-2 - - TGTGCAAGTCGCTTATTAGGGACACCAAACACAGATACGCAGTATTTT CASRLLGTPNTDTQYF
TRBJ2-2 TRBV3-1/TRBV3-2 - - TGTGCCAGCAGTCTACAGCTCACCGGGGAGCTGTTTTTT CASSLQLTGELFF
TRBJ2-7 TRBV6-5 - TRBD1 TGTGCCAGCAGTTACGGAGAGGGGGCTTACGAGCAGTACTTC CASSYGEGAYEQYF
TRBJ2-1 TRBV4-2 - TRBD2 TGTGCCAGCAGCCAAGTTGGCGGGGGGCCGTTCGATGAGCAGTTCTTC CASSQVGGGPFDEQFF
TRBJ1-5 TRBV4-2 - - TGTGCCAGCAGCCAATACAGCAATCAGCCCCAGCATTTT CASSQYSNQPQHF
TRBJ1-6 TRBV18 - - TGTGCCAGCTCCCCGTCAGGCTCCTATAATTCACCCCTCCACTTT CASSPSGSYNSPLHF
TRBJ2-2 TRBV2 - TRBD2 TGTGCCACCTACGGGACTAGAAACGGGGAGCTGTTTTTT CATYGTRNGELFF
TRBJ2-2 TRBV7-7 - TRBD2 TGTGCTAGCAGCCGATCGGGACTAGCGGGAGGTACCGGGGAGCTGTTTTTT CASSRSGLAGGTGELFF
TRBJ2-3 TRBV6-5 - TRBD2 TGTGCCAGCACCCCAATCGGGAGCGGGGGGGCCGTACAGTATTTT CASTPIGSGGAVQYF
TRBJ2-7 TRBV7-8 - - TGTGCCAGCAGCTTAGTCCGGGGCCTAATCTCTCCCTACGAGCAGTACTTC CASSLVRGLISPYEQYF
TRBJ1-5 TRBV7-9 - - TGTGCCCCCCGGGGTCAGGGGCCGCAGCCCCAGCATTTT CAPRGQGPQPQHF
TRBJ2-5 TRBV3-1/TRBV3-2 - - TGTGCCAGCAGCCAAAAGACTAGTTCAGAGACCCAGTACTTC CASSQKTSSETQYF